Included here is one TCR beta chain sequence, with context. Its antigen is undetermined. The data are from a study of OX40 agonist ivuxolimab in advanced cancers. Across the study: A male proportion of more than 75% was recorded, with mean age about 60 years and range 23 to 79. Three patients got partial responses; one had hepatocellular carcinoma and two had cutaneous melanoma. Findings and limits, study-wide: Expanded peripheral T cells had an undetermined antigen specificity. Among the nonresponders, some also had low normalized T-cell clonal expansion.

Here immunoSEQ multiplex PCR was the method, and the copy in TCRdb shows in-frame clones only, minus some. The sample records about 84,000 clones, about nine tenths being singletons. V lost 5 bases, J lost 6 bases, and 20 bases lay in between. CDR3 length equals 15 residues. CDR1 is SGHRS, CDR2 YFSETQ, per germline. This sequence joins TRBV5-1 and TRBJ1-1; the D gene is possibly TRBD1 (5 bases). Sequenced here: CD4+ or CD8+ T cells sorted from blood, sampled in a trial of the OX40 agonist ivuxolimab. The origin of this receptor is an adult with an advanced solid tumor such as melanoma, head and neck, liver or kidney cancer. CDR3 nucleotides: TGCGCCAGCAGGGGACCTGGAGAATGGTCGGCTGAAGCTTTCTTT. Protein: CASRGPGEWSAEAFF. The entire variable domain, with the rest obtained from reference TRBV5-1 and TRBJ1-1, is as follows: KAGVTQTPRYLIKTRGQQVTLSCSPISGHRSVSWYQQTPGQGLQFLFEYFSETQRNKGNFPGRFSGRQFSNSRSEMNVSTLELGDSALYLCASRGPGEWSAEAFFGQGTRLTVV.